This T cell receptor beta chain was captured by sequencing in a study of T cell responses to AZD1222 COVID-19 vaccine. Comment on this clone: Antigen specificity is unknown.

General study points: CD4 TCRs linked to vaccination spanned spike, dominating at 160-218 and 743-854. Baseline serology detected seropositivity in only six AZD1222 recipients. Repertoires were sampled only after the peak T cell response.

Assay used: immunoSEQ multiplex PCR; TCRdb lists only in-frame clones, some missing. The data show about 110,000 clones, about 86% seen once. In germline, CDR1 is SGHRS, CDR2 YFSETQ. The CDR3 totals 17 residues. After removal of 4 bases from V and 5 bases from J, the junction contained 15 bases not matched to a gene. Sample: peripheral blood, taken on day 0 of AZD1222 vaccination. The TCR was taken from an adult in good health. This chain uses TRBV5-1 with TRBJ2-5; TRBD1 matches 9 bases. DNA of the CDR3: TGCGCCAGCAGCCCCAGACAGGGGGTGGGCCAATTGGAGACCCAGTACTTC. Protein product: CASSPRQGVGQLETQYF.